This entry lists 23 T cell receptor beta chains sequenced from one sample in a study of Tregs in tolerant kidney transplant recipients. The assay was immunoSEQ multiplex PCR, and TCRdb's table has in-frame clones only and misses some. This repertoire includes fewer than 40,000 clones. The sample consisted of CD8+ T cells from blood, taken before the transplant. The receptors stem from a human donor who received a combined kidney and bone marrow transplant.

On this clone itself: The read falls 3 residues short of the CDR3 end, and the missing part is taken from the germline J gene. The chain joins TRBV6-1 to TRBJ1-5; D is perhaps TRBD1 (5 bases). Looked up from germline, CDR1 is MNHNS and CDR2 is SASEGT. The CDR3 contains 16 residues. V lost 2 bases to trimming and J lost 3 bases, with 14 bases between them. The CDR3 DNA, read in part, is TGTGCCAGCAGTGAATGGTTTGGGGACTCCAATCAGCCC. Protein sequence: CASSEWFGDSNQP. The entire CDR3 sequence reads CASSEWFGDSNQPQHF.

About this clone itself: With the read ending 3 residues before the CDR3 end, the germline J gene is used to fill in that end. The rearrangement joins TRBV5-5 to TRBJ1-1; TRBD1 matches 7 bases. This CDR3 contains 15 residues. J gave up 0 bases and V 4 bases, and 6 bases lay outside the gene matches. Germline V lookup: CDR1 SGHKS, CDR2 YYEKEE (reference sequence). The CDR3 sequence is CASSPPQGMNTEAFF. The covered CDR3 bases are TGTGCCAGCAGCCCTCCACAGGGGATGAACACTGAA.

To note about this clone: The read falls 3 residues short of the CDR3 end, and the missing part is taken from the germline J gene. V gene TRBV7-2 combines with J gene TRBJ1-1; D remains unclear. Trimming took off 5 bases at V and 0 bases at J, with 13 bases between the two ends. The CDR3 length is 15 residues. Germline CDR1 reads SGHTA; CDR2 reads FQGNSA. The CDR3 spells CASSLLGSVNTEAFF. The covered CDR3 bases are TGTGCCAGCAGCCTACTCGGGTCAGTGAACACTGAA.

Comment on this clone: The sequenced fragment ends 3 residues before the CDR3 boundary, so the rest is inferred from the germline J gene. The chain joins TRBV5-1 to TRBJ1-6; D remains unclear. Germline V gene lookup returns CDR1 SGHRS and CDR2 YFSETQ. V was cut by 0 bases and J by 7 bases, with 14 bases left in between. The CDR3 consists of 16 residues. The CDR3 is CASSLESFPVNSPLHF. The sequenced part of the CDR3 DNA is TGCGCCAGCAGCTTGGAATCGTTTCCGGTAAATTCACCC.

As concerns this clone: The read ends 3 residues shy of where the CDR3 ends; the end is completed using the germline J gene. The chain recombines TRBV20-1 with TRBJ2-6; no reliable D call. This CDR3 region has 16 residues. The V end lost 3 bases, the J end lost 1 base, and 13 bases lay between the germline ends. In germline, CDR1 is DFQATT, CDR2 SNEGSKA (reference sequence). The CDR3 region is CSARGRVPSGANVLTF. CDR3 bases read: TGCAGTGCTAGGGGTCGGGTACCATCTGGGGCCAACGTC.

As concerns this clone: Other DNA sequences in this sample translate to the same CDR3. The CDR3 region is CASSILAGGTDTQYF. CDR3 bases read: TGTGCCAGTAGTATACTAGCGGGAGGCACAGATACG. The chain is built from TRBV19 and TRBJ2-3, with 10 bases fitting TRBD2. The read terminates 3 residues ahead of where the CDR3 ends, so the germline J gene completes it. V dropped 2 bases and J dropped 1; count of bases not matched to a gene: 0. CDR1 and CDR2 (germline): LNHDA, SQIVND (reference sequence). The CDR3 sequence is 15 residues long.

The covered CDR3 bases are TGTGCCAGCAGTCTTAGCGCAACCTACAATGAG. This codes for CASSLSATYNE. The whole CDR3 sequence reads CASSLSATYNEQFF. The genes are TRBV6-2 or TRBV6-3 and TRBJ2-1; D may be TRBD2 (5 bases). The DNA ends 3 residues before the CDR3 does, and the rest of the CDR3 is filled in from the germline J gene. The CDR3 covers 14 residues. V gave up 5 bases and J gave up 2 bases, with 10 bases separating them. CDR1 MNHEY and CDR2 SVGEGT come from the germline V gene.

With regard to this clone: The sequenced fragment ends 3 residues before the CDR3 boundary, so the rest is inferred from the germline J gene. The genes are TRBV7-2 and TRBJ1-2; D not certain. CDR3 size: 15 residues. Germline lookup yields CDR1 SGHTA and CDR2 FQGNSA. The ends were cut back, 5 bases at V and 2 bases at J, with 15 bases in the middle. CDR3 region: CASSQTLPANYGYTF. The part of the CDR3 DNA that was read is TGTGCCAGCAGCCAGACCCTTCCAGCGAACTATGGC.

Points on this clone: The missing CDR3 end, 3 residues past where the read stops, is filled in from the germline J gene. The V gene is TRBV5-5, the J gene TRBJ2-7; no clear D. This CDR3 is built from 11 residues. The germline CDR1 and CDR2 sequences are SGHKS and YYEKEE (reference sequence). Trimming took off 4 bases at V and 6 bases at J, with 8 bases between the two ends. The CDR3 DNA, read in part, is TGTGCCAGCAGCCTGAACTTCGAG. Protein: CASSLNFE. The whole CDR3 region reads CASSLNFEQYF.

Concerning this clone itself: The read finishes 3 residues shy of the CDR3 end, and the germline J gene is used to complete it. The V and J genes are TRBV2 and TRBJ1-3, with 7 positions matching TRBD1. The germline V gene has CDR1 SNHLY and CDR2 FYNNEI. With 6 bases clipped from V and 1 base from J, the junction kept 12 bases outside the gene matches. The CDR3 runs 17 residues. The DNA read from the CDR3 is TGTGCCAGCAGAGCCTCCTTACAGGGGAGGTCTGGAAACACC. It encodes CASRASLQGRSGNT. The complete CDR3 protein is CASRASLQGRSGNTIYF.

For this clone: The read comes to an end 3 residues before the CDR3 does, leaving the germline J gene to fill in the end. The chain combines TRBV18 with TRBJ1-4; 7 bases match TRBD1. J gave up 0 bases and V 4 bases, and 5 bases lay outside the gene matches. The V gene's germline CDR1 is KGHSH and CDR2 LQKENI. The CDR3 loop spans 16 amino acids. The covered CDR3 bases are TGTGCCAGCTCACACAGGGGTCATGCAACTAATGAAAAA. Its protein product is CASSHRGHATNEK. The entire CDR3 protein is CASSHRGHATNEKLFF.

As for this clone: The read stops 3 residues short of the end of the CDR3; the missing end is completed from the germline J gene. The V gene is TRBV7-2, the J gene TRBJ2-3; unclear D gene. Deletions cut 4 bases from V and 3 bases from J, with 11 bases between. CDR1 is SGHTA, CDR2 FQGNSA, per germline. The CDR3 spans 14 residues. The CDR3 DNA, read in part, is TGTGCCAGCAGCTCCAACGGCGGTACAGATACG. Translation: CASSSNGGTDT. The CDR3 reads in full as CASSSNGGTDTQYF.

On this clone itself: The read gets to within 3 residues of the CDR3 end, and the germline J gene fills in the rest. This chain uses TRBV7-9 with TRBJ2-5; 11 nucleotides align to TRBD1. The V and J ends lost 3 bases and 5 bases, in that order; junction bases with no gene match: 2. The CDR3 is 14 residues long. The germline gives CDR1 SEHNR, CDR2 FQNEAQ (reference sequence). The CDR3 reads CASSFGQGAETQYF. Incomplete CDR3 DNA: TGTGCCAGCAGCTTCGGACAGGGGGCGGAGACC.

In the case of this clone: The observed sequence ends 3 residues before the CDR3 terminus, with the missing tail filled in from the germline J gene. This chain uses TRBV7-9 with TRBJ1-1, with TRBD1 as a possible D gene (6 bases). Germline lookup yields CDR1 SEHNR and CDR2 FQNEAQ (reference sequence). V lost 4 bases and J lost 3, with 9 bases in between. The CDR3 runs to 13 residues. The part of the CDR3 DNA that was read is TGTGCCAGCAGCTCCCCAGGGGACACTGAA. It yields the protein CASSSPGDTE. The full CDR3 protein reads CASSSPGDTEAFF.

Note on this clone: The read ends 3 residues early relative to the CDR3; the germline J gene fills the gap. V gene TRBV2 combines with J gene TRBJ1-2, with 8 positions matching TRBD1. The CDR3 runs to 17 residues. Looked up from germline, CDR1 is SNHLY and CDR2 is FYNNEI. V gave up 1 base and J gave up 2 bases; unmatched junction bases: 9. The covered CDR3 bases are TGTGCCAGCAGTGAAGTAGGAAGCGGGACAGGCAACTATGGC. This sequence encodes CASSEVGSGTGNYG. The full CDR3 reads CASSEVGSGTGNYGYTF.

Comments on this clone: The read falls 3 residues short of the CDR3 end, and the missing part is taken from the germline J gene. The chain couples TRBV29-1 to TRBJ2-3, with TRBD1 identical over 8 bases. Unmatched junction bases numbered 7, after V lost 3 bases and J lost 2 bases. The CDR3 loop spans 15 amino acids. Germline V gene data show CDR1 as SQVTM and CDR2 as ANQGSEA. The CDR3 bases that were read are TGCAGCGTTGAGCCAGGACAGGGCGACACAGATACG. This translates into CSVEPGQGDTDT. The entire CDR3 protein is CSVEPGQGDTDTQYF.

Turning to this clone: The read stops 3 residues short of the end of the CDR3; the missing end is completed from the germline J gene. This rearrangement joins TRBV20-1 to TRBJ2-3; D is possibly TRBD1 (5 bases). This CDR3 has 18 amino acids. Germline V gene sequence: CDR1 DFQATT, CDR2 SNEGSKA (reference sequence). V was shortened by 0 bases and J by 2 bases, with 21 bases between the two germline ends. The sequenced CDR3 bases are TGCAGTGCTAGAGATGGAGAGACAGCGAGGATTATCACAGATACG. Protein: CSARDGETARIITDT. The full CDR3 protein is CSARDGETARIITDTQYF.

As regards this clone: The sequenced fragment ends 3 residues before the CDR3 boundary, so the rest is inferred from the germline J gene. The rearrangement joins TRBV7-2 to TRBJ2-1; TRBD2 aligns across 8 bases. The trim removed 5 bases at V and 3 bases at J, leaving 6 bases unmatched. The CDR3 totals 15 residues. Germline V gene data show CDR1 as SGHTA and CDR2 as FQGNSA. The CDR3 region is CASSVLADGYNEQFF. The sequenced CDR3 bases are TGTGCCAGCAGCGTACTAGCGGACGGCTACAATGAG.

A remark on this clone: The CDR3 extends 3 residues past the end of the read, so its final part is completed from the germline J gene. The chain combines TRBV7-2 with TRBJ2-1, with 9 bases that match TRBD2. Germline lookup yields CDR1 SGHTA and CDR2 FQGNSA. J lost 8 bases, V lost 1 base, and 6 bases had no gene match. The CDR3 totals 15 residues. The CDR3 reads CASSLGAGGWDEQFF. The part of the CDR3 DNA that was read is TGTGCCAGCAGCTTAGGTGCGGGAGGGTGGGATGAG.

Points on this clone: The CDR3 end lies 3 residues beyond the end of the read and is filled in from the germline J gene. The chain recombines TRBV13 with TRBJ2-3, with 10 bases identical to TRBD2. This CDR3 region has 15 residues. The junction had 4 bases not matched to a gene; V was cut back by 5 bases and J by 2 bases. CDR1 is PRHDT and CDR2 is FYEKMQ in the germline V gene (reference sequence). The CDR3 region is CASSPTSGFTDTQYF. The covered CDR3 bases are TGTGCCAGCAGCCCGACTAGCGGGTTCACAGATACG.

Comment on this clone: The CDR3 is cut off 3 residues early in the read; its end comes from the germline J gene. The chain couples TRBV13 to TRBJ1-1; D is perhaps TRBD1 (6 bases). Germline assignment: CDR1 PRHDT and CDR2 FYEKMQ (reference sequence). Trimming took off 4 bases at V and 2 bases at J, with 11 bases between the two ends. The CDR3 totals 14 residues. Here the CDR3 reads CASSSRQVNTEAFF. Incomplete CDR3 DNA: TGTGCCAGCAGCTCAAGACAGGTAAACACTGAA.

In the case of this clone: The missing CDR3 end, 3 residues past where the read stops, is filled in from the germline J gene. This chain connects TRBV19 to TRBJ1-1; TRBD1 agrees at 7 bases. V lost 8 bases to trimming and J lost 3 bases; unmatched junction nucleotides: 3. Germline CDR1 reads LNHDA; CDR2 reads SQIVND (reference sequence). The CDR3 spans 12 residues. CDR3 DNA (partial): TGTGCCAGTTCCACAGGGGACACTGAA. This sequence encodes CASSTGDTE. The full CDR3 is CASSTGDTEAFF.

Comments on this clone: Read coverage stops 3 residues before the CDR3 terminus; the germline J gene supplies the remainder. V gene TRBV29-1 combines with J gene TRBJ1-4; 7 bases are a match to TRBD1. The CDR3 loop spans 15 amino acids. Germline V CDR1 and CDR2: SQVTM, ANQGSEA. V shed 0 bases and J 6 bases; nucleotides not matched to a gene: 7. The CDR3 sequence is CSVEDPQGVDEKLFF. The sequenced CDR3 bases are TGCAGCGTTGAAGATCCGCAGGGGGTGGATGAAAAA.